A selection of T cell receptor beta chains follows, all from one sample in a study of cytomegalovirus exposure and HLA in healthy donors. Produced via immunoSEQ multiplex PCR; TCRdb's table is partial and in-frame only. The data contain fewer than 85,000 clones, approximately 75% of them singletons. Sequencing used PBMCs. These receptors were collected from a woman aged 40 to 50 in good health and CMV-seropositive. Each CDR3 is given with its conserved first and last residue. A D gene is named only where the DNA matches it firmly. Only some rows state a clone size, as once, few, many or a class for expanded clones.

>TRBV7-9|-|TRBJ1-6|-
CASNREGNSPLHF
TGTGCCAGCAACCGGGAGGGGAATTCACCCCTCCACTTT
>TRBV25-1|-|TRBJ2-7|TRBD1
CASAPRTGPHEQYF
TGTGCCAGCGCTCCCCGGACAGGGCCTCACGAGCAGTACTTC
>TRBV30|-|TRBJ1-2|-
CAWDAGGYGYTF
TGTGCCTGGGACGCGGGCGGCTATGGCTACACCTTC
>TRBV5-1|-|TRBJ1-3|TRBD1
CASSLSAGGNTIYF
TGCGCCAGCAGCCTCTCCGCAGGGGGCAACACCATATATTTT
>TRBV7-6|-|TRBJ2-7|TRBD1
CASSLGPGQGADEQYF
TGTGCCAGCAGCTTAGGTCCGGGACAGGGGGCGGACGAGCAGTACTTC
>TRBV5-6|-|TRBJ1-4|TRBD1
CASSYRGEKLFF
TGTGCCAGCAGCTACAGGGGTGAAAAACTGTTTTTT
>TRBV4-1|-|TRBJ2-5|-
CASSQTTGAQYF
TGCGCCAGCAGCCAAACGACCGGAGCCCAGTACTTC
>TRBV12-5|-|TRBJ2-7|-
CASGLDRYSYEQYF
TGTGCTAGTGGTTTGGACAGGTACTCCTACGAGCAGTACTTC
>TRBV5-1|-|TRBJ1-2|-
CASSSASPGSYYGYTF
TGCGCCAGCAGCTCAGCTAGCCCCGGTTCTTACTATGGCTACACCTTC
>TRBV6-1|few|TRBJ1-2|-
CASKDSPAHGYTF
TGTGCCAGCAAGGACTCCCCCGCCCATGGCTACACCTTC
>TRBV5-1|once|TRBJ1-5|TRBD1
CASSFTGGNQPQHF
TGCGCCAGCAGCTTTACAGGGGGAAATCAGCCCCAGCATTTT
>TRBV4-2|-|TRBJ2-3|TRBD2
CASSQDRGGGSDTQYF
TGTGCCAGCAGCCAAGATCGCGGGGGGGGGTCAGATACGCAGTATTTT
>TRBV9|few|TRBJ1-5|TRBD1
CASSVGGGGGNQPQHF
TGTGCCAGCAGCGTCGGAGGGGGCGGGGGCAATCAGCCCCAGCATTTT
>TRBV6-5|few|TRBJ1-1|-
CASSVSEASTEAFF
TGTGCCAGCAGTGTTTCGGAGGCGAGCACTGAAGCTTTCTTT
>TRBV6-1|-|TRBJ1-5|TRBD1
CASKPGPDRDQPQHF
TGTGCCAGCAAGCCGGGACCCGACAGGGATCAGCCCCAGCATTTT
>TRBV6-6|few|TRBJ1-5|-
CASSASGTRNDF
TGTGCCAGCAGTGCTTCCGGGACACGGAATGATTTT
>TRBV11-3|few|TRBJ2-3|TRBD1
CASSPGGRTDTQYF
TGTGCCAGCAGCCCAGGGGGCAGAACAGATACGCAGTATTTT
>TRBV5-1|once|TRBJ1-1|-
CASSLAGIREAFF
TGCGCCAGCAGCTTAGCCGGGATTAGGGAAGCTTTCTTT
>TRBV25-1|-|TRBJ1-2|-
CASSEFRRGENGYTF
TGTGCCAGCAGTGAATTCCGGCGGGGGGAGAATGGCTACACCTTC